This T cell receptor beta chain was sequenced in a study of STAT3 mutations in large granular lymphocyte leukemia. Sequencing used immunoSEQ multiplex PCR; TCRdb keeps in-frame clones, though not all of them. The sample lists around 7,800 clones, around nine tenths occurring once. Study observations and caveats: Every T-cell large granular lymphocyte leukemia patient had at least one immunodominant TCR beta clonotype.

The length of the CDR3 is 14 residues. CDR1 and CDR2 from the germline V gene are GTSNPN and SVGIG (reference sequence). V dropped 4 bases and J dropped 13 bases, with 20 bases sitting between them. About this clone itself: The antigen is unknown.

Specimen: peripheral blood mononuclear cells. This chain joins TRBV30 and TRBJ1-6; D unresolved. This TCR was sampled from an elderly man with T-cell large granular lymphocyte leukemia. Some clones in this sample may be carry-over from other donors' samples. CDR3: CAWKSTPFSSPLHF. CDR3 DNA sequence: TGTGCCTGGAAGAGTACCCCTTTCTCATCGCCCCTCCACTTT.